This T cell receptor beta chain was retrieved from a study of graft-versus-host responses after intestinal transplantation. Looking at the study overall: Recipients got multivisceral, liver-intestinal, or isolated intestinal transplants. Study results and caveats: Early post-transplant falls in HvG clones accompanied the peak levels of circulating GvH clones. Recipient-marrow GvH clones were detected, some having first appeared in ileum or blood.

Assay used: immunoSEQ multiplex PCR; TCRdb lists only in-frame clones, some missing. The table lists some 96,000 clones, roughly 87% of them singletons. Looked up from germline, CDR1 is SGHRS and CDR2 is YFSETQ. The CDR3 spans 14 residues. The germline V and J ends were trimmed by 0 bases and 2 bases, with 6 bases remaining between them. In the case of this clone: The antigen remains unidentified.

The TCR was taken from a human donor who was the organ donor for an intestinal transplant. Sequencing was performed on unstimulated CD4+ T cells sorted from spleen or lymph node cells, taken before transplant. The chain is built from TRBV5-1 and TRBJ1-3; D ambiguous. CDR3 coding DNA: TGCGCCAGCAGCTTGGAGGTCCCTGGAAACACCATATATTTT. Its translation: CASSLEVPGNTIYF.